The 29 T cell receptor beta chains below all came from one sample that was sequenced in a study of radiotherapy plus CTLA-4 blockade in lung cancer. The method was immunoSEQ multiplex PCR; TCRdb's version includes in-frame clones alone and lacks a portion of them. The table shows 55,000 to 80,000 clones, with roughly 78% occurring only once. Source: peripheral blood, taken from a patient treated with radiotherapy plus ipilimumab. These receptors came from a human donor with non-small cell lung cancer who had a complete response to radiotherapy plus ipilimumab.

The genes are TRBV15 and TRBJ1-1; D is unclear. Trimming left V 1 base short and J 0 bases short, with 9 bases between. Germline CDR1 and CDR2: LNHNV and YYDKDF (reference sequence). This CDR3 has 15 amino acids. DNA for the CDR3: TGTGCCACCAGCAGAGTTGGCCGATTGAACACTGAAGCTTTCTTT. Amino acids: CATSRVGRLNTEAFF. Filled out from reference TRBV15 and TRBJ1-1, the complete variable domain reads DAMVIQNPRYQVTQFGKPVTLSCSQTLNHNVMYWYQQKSSQAPKLLFHYYDKDFNNEADTPDNFQSRRPNTSFCFLDIRSPGLGDTAMYLCATSRVGRLNTEAFFGQGTRLTVV.

Worth noting for this clone: Other DNA sequences in this sample translate to the same CDR3. This sequence joins TRBV20-1 and TRBJ2-5, with D unclear. The V gene lost 1 base and the J gene lost 3 bases, with 3 bases spanning the gap. CDR3 size: 11 residues. Germline CDR1 is DFQATT and CDR2 is SNEGSKA (reference sequence). The CDR3 DNA reads as TGCAGTGCTAGAGTAAAAGAGACCCAGTACTTC. Translation: CSARVKETQYF.

This chain joins TRBV4-3 and TRBJ1-4; D may be TRBD1 (6 bases). This CDR3 is 20 amino acids long. The germline V and J ends were trimmed by 0 bases and 3 bases, with 23 bases remaining between them. Germline CDR1 is LGHNA and CDR2 is YSLEER. CDR3 bases: TGCGCCAGCAGCCAAGAACTCCGGACAGTTCGTGATGTAGCTAATGAAAAACTGTTTTTT. Translating gives CASSQELRTVRDVANEKLFF.

The chain links TRBV25-1 to TRBJ1-1; TRBD1 might be the D (5 bases). V lost 4 bases to trimming and J lost 6 bases, with 12 bases between them. The CDR3 runs to 13 residues. Germline CDR1 is MGHDK and CDR2 is SYGVNS. CDR3 residues: CASSVPGTPEAFF. DNA for the CDR3: TGTGCCAGCAGTGTTCCAGGGACCCCTGAAGCTTTCTTT. The full variable domain, in which reference TRBV25-1 and TRBJ1-1 provide the parts outside the CDR3, is EADIYQTPRYLVIGTGKKITLECSQTMGHDKMYWYQQDPGMELHLIHYSYGVNSTEKGDLSSESTVSRIRTEHFPLTLESARPSHTSQYLCASSVPGTPEAFFGQGTRLTVV.

The count of this clone is one. V is TRBV4-3 and J is TRBJ2-3, with 14 positions matching TRBD2. Per the germline V gene, CDR1 is LGHNA and CDR2 is YSLEER. Trimming removed 1 base from V and 6 bases from J; junction bases left unmatched: 6. CDR3 length equals 17 residues. CDR3 residues: CASSQGGLAGVADTQYF. The DNA of the CDR3 is TGCGCCAGCAGCCAAGGGGGACTAGCGGGAGTAGCGGATACGCAGTATTTT.

The J gene is TRBJ1-1, the V gene TRBV5-1, with D possibly matching TRBD1 (5 bases). This CDR3 comprises 14 residues. The germline V and J ends were trimmed by 6 bases and 0 bases, with 12 bases remaining between them. Germline V lookup: CDR1 SGHRS, CDR2 YFSETQ. Here the CDR3 DNA reads TGCGCCAGCACCTATGGGACTTTGAACACTGAAGCTTTCTTT. This sequence encodes CASTYGTLNTEAFF.

This clone showed up just a few times. V gene TRBV5-6 combines with J gene TRBJ1-3, with TRBD1 as a possible D gene (5 bases). The CDR3 contains 14 residues. Trimming took 0 bases from V and 3 from J, leaving 7 bases between them. Germline CDR1 SGHDT, CDR2 YYEEEE. The CDR3 loop reads CASSLVRGGNTIYF. DNA for the CDR3: TGTGCCAGCAGCTTGGTGAGGGGTGGAAACACCATATATTTT. The variable domain in full, with the rest retrieved from reference TRBV5-6 and TRBJ1-3, is DAGVTQSPTHLIKTRGQQVTLRCSPKSGHDTVSWYQQALGQGPQFIFQYYEEEERQRGNFPDRFSGHQFPNYSSELNVNALLLGDSALYLCASSLVRGGNTIYFGEGSWLTVV.

This clone was picked up one time. The chain recombines TRBV19 with TRBJ2-7, with 10 bases lining up with TRBD1. The V and J ends lost 1 base and 2 bases, in that order; junction bases with no gene match: 5. The CDR3 is made up of 16 amino acids. Germline assignment: CDR1 LNHDA and CDR2 SQIVND (reference sequence). CDR3 amino acids: CASSIGDRGNTYEQYV. CDR3 coding DNA: TGTGCCAGTAGTATAGGGGACAGGGGAAATACCTACGAGCAGTACGTC.

This clone came up a few times. The rearrangement joins TRBV7-2 to TRBJ2-1; perhaps TRBD1 as D (6 bases). Per germline, CDR1 SGHTA and CDR2 FQGNSA. Trimming took 2 bases from V and 2 from J, leaving 7 bases between them. The CDR3 spans 14 residues. CDR3 DNA sequence: TGTGCCAGCAGCTTACAGGGGACCTACAATGAGCAGTTCTTC. This sequence encodes CASSLQGTYNEQFF.

This clone was observed a single time. The chain recombines TRBV4-3 with TRBJ2-2; TRBD2 aligns across 14 bases. With V trimmed by 3 bases and J by 6 bases, 9 bases remained unmatched. The CDR3 covers 18 residues. The germline V gene has CDR1 LGHNA and CDR2 YSLEER. CDR3 bases: TGCGCCAGCAGCCAGCCTGGGACTAGCGGGAGAGGGGCCGGGGAGCTGTTTTTT. This gives the protein CASSQPGTSGRGAGELFF.

This CDR3 reads CASTGKSYEQYF. CDR3 sequence (DNA): TGTGCCAGCACAGGAAAGTCCTACGAGCAGTACTTC. V gene TRBV6-6 combines with J gene TRBJ2-7; unclear D gene. Germline assignment: CDR1 MNHNY and CDR2 SVGAGI (reference sequence). Trimming cost V 7 bases and J 1 base, with 8 bases left between them. This CDR3 has 12 residues.

This clone appeared once. The chain is built from TRBV6-5 and TRBJ2-7; TRBD2 agrees at 10 bases. The CDR3 totals 15 residues. The V gene's germline CDR1 is MNHEY and CDR2 SVGAGI. J gave up 1 base and V 6 bases, and 6 bases lay outside the gene matches. The CDR3 spells CASSSGLATSYEQYV. The CDR3 DNA is TGTGCCAGCAGCTCGGGACTAGCGACATCCTACGAGCAGTACGTC.

There are a few counts of this clone. The genes are TRBV6-6 and TRBJ2-7; unclear D gene. The V gene's germline CDR1 is MNHNY and CDR2 SVGAGI (reference sequence). With 0 bases removed from V and 6 bases from J, the gap between germline ends came to 9 bases. The CDR3 covers 13 residues. CDR3 DNA sequence: TGTGCCAGCAGTTACTCGGAGTATATCGAGCAGTACGTC. Residues: CASSYSEYIEQYV.

The rearrangement uses TRBV5-1 and TRBJ2-3, with 9 bases that match TRBD2. CDR3 length: 16 residues. J was trimmed by 5 bases and V by 0 bases; bases with no gene match: 7. Germline V gene sequence: CDR1 SGHRS, CDR2 YFSETQ. CDR3 region: CASSLDSGGRGDTQYF. The CDR3 region has the DNA TGCGCCAGCAGCTTGGATAGCGGGGGTCGAGGAGATACGCAGTATTTT. Together with reference TRBV5-1 and TRBJ2-3, the CDR3 gives the full variable domain: KAGVTQTPRYLIKTRGQQVTLSCSPISGHRSVSWYQQTPGQGLQFLFEYFSETQRNKGNFPGRFSGRQFSNSRSEMNVSTLELGDSALYLCASSLDSGGRGDTQYFGPGTRLTVL.

The rearrangement joins TRBV9 to TRBJ2-7; D gene unclear. CDR1 SGDLS and CDR2 YYNGEE come from the germline V gene. V lost 3 bases and J lost 2, with 9 bases in between. The CDR3 contains 13 residues. In nucleotides, the CDR3 is TGTGCCAGCAGCGACCCTCCCGCCTACGAGCAGTACGTC. Translation: CASSDPPAYEQYV.

This chain joins TRBV29-1 and TRBJ1-5; D is uncertain. V was clipped by 5 bases and J by 3 bases, with 11 bases between them. This CDR3 comprises 13 residues. The germline V gene encodes CDR1 SQVTM and CDR2 ANQGSEA. This CDR3 reads CSVTRGSNQPQHF. CDR3 bases: TGCAGCGTTACGAGAGGGTCCAATCAGCCCCAGCATTTT.

DNA of the CDR3: TGTGCCAGCAGCCCACAGTCAGGGGCTTCCTATGGCTACACCTTC. Protein sequence: CASSPQSGASYGYTF. J is TRBJ1-2 and V is TRBV7-6; possibly TRBD1 for D (6 bases). V lost 5 bases to trimming and J lost 4 bases, with 17 bases between them. Germline CDR1 reads SGHVS; CDR2 reads FNYEAQ. The CDR3 has 15 residues.

The rearrangement links TRBV6-6 to TRBJ1-5, with 8 bases fitting TRBD1. Trimming at V came to 2 bases and at J to 2 bases, leaving 2 bases not matched to a gene. Germline CDR1 reads MNHNY; CDR2 reads SVGAGI (reference sequence). The CDR3 loop spans 15 amino acids. The CDR3 reads CASSYKTGGNQPQHF. CDR3 sequence (DNA): TGTGCCAGCAGTTACAAGACAGGGGGCAATCAGCCCCAGCATTTT.

V is TRBV10-1 and J is TRBJ2-1; 7 bases are a match to TRBD2. Germline trimming cut 7 bases from V and 2 bases from J; bases unmatched to any gene: 11. The CDR3 loop spans 16 amino acids. Germline loops: CDR1 WNHNN, CDR2 SYGVQD (reference sequence). CDR3 coding DNA: TGCGCCAGCAATAGTCCGGGACTACCCCCCTACAATGAGCAGTTCTTC. Translating it yields CASNSPGLPPYNEQFF.

This sequence joins TRBV30 and TRBJ1-1; D gene uncertain. V lost 1 base, J lost 7 bases, and 13 bases lay in between. This CDR3 is built from 13 residues. Germline V lookup: CDR1 GTSNPN, CDR2 SVGIG (reference sequence). The CDR3 spells CAWSDPVLSEAFF. CDR3 in DNA: TGTGCCTGGAGTGATCCTGTGTTGAGTGAAGCTTTCTTT.

The chain carries TRBV29-1 and TRBJ2-7; D unclear. The CDR3 runs 13 residues. V gave up 4 bases and J gave up 2 bases, with 12 bases separating them. From germline, CDR1 is SQVTM and CDR2 ANQGSEA. The CDR3 DNA sequence: TGCAGCGTTGTTCCGGTTATCACCTACGAGCAGTACTTC. It is translated as CSVVPVITYEQYF.

The V gene is TRBV18, the J gene TRBJ1-4; D is perhaps TRBD1 (5 bases). V was cut by 5 bases and J by 4 bases, with 23 bases left in between. This CDR3 comprises 18 residues. From germline, CDR1 is KGHSH and CDR2 LQKENI. In DNA, the CDR3 is TGTGCCAGCTCAAGGGACCGGGACTCCACCACGATTAATGAAAAACTGTTTTTT. Translated: CASSRDRDSTTINEKLFF.

CDR3 coding DNA: TGCAGCGTTGTGGTGGGATGGCGGGGGGGCGCGGACGAGCAGTACTTC. Encoded protein: CSVVVGWRGGADEQYF. This sequence joins TRBV29-1 and TRBJ2-7, with 9 positions matching TRBD2. Germline assignment: CDR1 SQVTM and CDR2 ANQGSEA. This CDR3 is 16 amino acids long. V was pared by 4 bases and J by 5 bases, with 15 bases of the junction left unmatched.

The V gene is TRBV12-5, the J gene TRBJ2-2; no clear D gene. Germline-derived CDR1 and CDR2 are LGHNT and FRNRAP. V was clipped by 7 bases and J by 4 bases, with 10 bases between them. CDR3 length: 13 amino acids. The DNA of the CDR3 is TGTGCTAGTGCCCCCCCCGTCACCGGGGAGCTGTTTTTT. Its translation is CASAPPVTGELFF.

This chain connects TRBV30 to TRBJ2-2, with 11 bases aligning to TRBD2. This CDR3 comprises 17 residues. CDR1 is GTSNPN, CDR2 SVGIG, per germline (reference sequence). The V and J ends lost 0 bases and 8 bases, in that order; junction bases with no gene match: 11. CDR3 loop: CAWSVRSASGRRGELFF. As DNA, the CDR3 is TGTGCCTGGAGTGTACGTTCCGCTAGCGGGAGGAGAGGGGAGCTGTTTTTT.

The gene calls are TRBV2 and TRBJ1-1; unclear D gene. The CDR3 loop spans 13 amino acids. Per germline, CDR1 SNHLY and CDR2 FYNNEI. V was trimmed by 7 bases and J by 1 base, leaving 10 bases between them. CDR3 nucleotides: TGTGCCAGCAAAAAAGACGGGAACACTGAAGCTTTCTTT. This codes for CASKKDGNTEAFF.

The V gene is TRBV7-2, the J gene TRBJ2-1; a weak D match, TRBD2 (5 bases). The V gene lost 3 bases and the J gene lost 9 bases, with 12 bases spanning the gap. There are 13 residues in the CDR3. Germline loops: CDR1 SGHTA, CDR2 FQGNSA. CDR3 coding DNA: TGTGCCAGCAGCTTTAGTAGCGACACTGAGCAGTTCTTC. It codes for CASSFSSDTEQFF.

This clone has a handful of counts. A junction end diverges from the germline sequence, so it may reflect a read error. J is TRBJ2-3 and V is TRBV7-7, with 8 bases lining up with TRBD1. The CDR3 is made up of 15 amino acids. Germline V lookup: CDR1 SSHAT, CDR2 FNYEAQ (reference sequence). The CDR3 reads CASSRTGGGTDTQYF. In DNA form, the CDR3 reads TGTGCTAGCAGCCGCACAGGGGGAGGAACAGATACGCAGTATTTT.

This chain uses TRBV5-6 with TRBJ2-3; 7 positions match TRBD2. The ends lost 0 bases at V and 1 base at J; junction bases unmatched: 2. Germline V CDR1 and CDR2: SGHDT, YYEEEE. The CDR3 loop spans 15 amino acids. This CDR3 reads CASSLGLAGTDTQYF. CDR3 in DNA: TGTGCCAGCAGCTTGGGGCTAGCGGGCACAGATACGCAGTATTTT.